One sample yielded the 20 T cell receptor beta chains listed below, sequenced in a study of blood T cells in healthy people across ages. A sample-barcoded 5' primer and a J-beta primer mix were used in a second PCR of roughly 7 to 12 cycles. Each CDR3 protein is one row after TCRdb ran MiXCR on the 5' RACE reads. The table has over 700,000 distinct CDR3 sequences, about 25% seen once. The sample was also linked to a second study, of T cells of mothers and their children.

Sequenced: blood. These receptors came from a boy between 5 and 17 years old in good health.

J is TRBJ2-1 and V is TRBV7-2; 11 bases line up with TRBD2. The CDR3 sequence is 15 residues long. The V gene's germline CDR1 is SGHTA and CDR2 FQGNSA. V lost 5 bases and J lost 9; bases outside the gene matches: 9. The CDR3 spells CASSVQTSGESEQFF. The DNA for the CDR3 is TGTGCCAGCAGCGTACAGACTAGCGGGGAGAGTGAGCAGTTCTTC.

The chain employs TRBV11-3 and TRBJ2-7, with 7 bases matching TRBD2. V shed 5 bases and J 6 bases; nucleotides not matched to a gene: 16. CDR1 SGHNT and CDR2 YENEEA come from the germline V gene. The CDR3 totals 16 residues. The CDR3 loop is CASSPPRGLESPEQYF. The CDR3 nucleotides are TGTGCCAGCAGCCCGCCCCGAGGACTAGAGTCTCCCGAGCAGTACTTC.

With regard to this clonotype: One end of the junction is discordant with germline, which a read error may explain. This chain connects TRBV6-5 to TRBJ2-5, with 8 bases fitting TRBD1. The CDR3 extends over 13 amino acids. Germline lookup yields CDR1 MNHEY and CDR2 SVGAGI. Here the CDR3 reads CASSYSTGQGLYF. CDR3 sequence (DNA): TGTGCCAGCAGTTACTCGACCGGACAGGGCCTTTATTTC.

This clonotype was counted a few times. The chain employs TRBV3-1 and TRBJ2-5; no reliable D call. Trimming took off 4 bases at V and 4 bases at J, with 16 bases between the two ends. Germline V gene lookup returns CDR1 LGHDT and CDR2 YNNKEL (reference sequence). The CDR3 length is 15 residues. In nucleotides, the CDR3 is TGTGCCAGCAGCCCAAGACCACCATCTGGAGAGACCCAGTACTTC. Translated: CASSPRPPSGETQYF.

This clonotype showed up many times. The V call is TRBV29-1, the J call TRBJ2-1; TRBD2 aligns across 8 bases. V shed 5 bases, J shed 9 bases, and the junction held 9 bases outside the gene matches. The CDR3 is made up of 13 amino acids. The germline V gene has CDR1 SQVTM and CDR2 ANQGSEA. In DNA form, the CDR3 reads TGCAGCGTTCCCTCGGGGGGGCATGTTGAGCAGTTCTTC. Amino acid sequence: CSVPSGGHVEQFF.

This clonotype was observed a handful of times. The DNA of the CDR3 is TGTGCCAGCAGCCTAGGGACAGGGAGTCCCTTCGAGCAGTACTTC. Its translation: CASSLGTGSPFEQYF. The chain employs TRBV7-2 and TRBJ2-5; 9 bases agree with TRBD1. The J call could be wrong; TRBJ2-7 is a better fit for the DNA end. This CDR3 comprises 15 residues. Looked up from germline, CDR1 is SGHTA and CDR2 is FQGNSA.

This clonotype was observed a handful of times. This chain uses TRBV24-1 with TRBJ2-5, with D perhaps matching TRBD2 (5 bases). The J call may be mistaken, given a closer DNA end match to TRBJ2-1. The CDR3 loop spans 15 amino acids. Germline V gene data show CDR1 as KGHDR and CDR2 as SFDVKD. DNA for the CDR3: TGTGCCACCAGTGGTGGGAGCGAAGCCTACAATGAGCAGTTCTTC. As protein: CATSGGSEAYNEQFF.

This rearrangement joins TRBV20-1 to TRBJ2-4, with TRBD2 matching 10 bases. The CDR3 length is 18 residues. J was trimmed by 3 bases and V by 0 bases; bases with no gene match: 11. Germline V gene sequence: CDR1 DFQATT, CDR2 SNEGSKA (reference sequence). CDR3 DNA: TGCAGTGCTAGAGATTTGCGGCTAGCGGGAGCGGGCAAAAACATTCAGTACTTC. Translating it yields CSARDLRLAGAGKNIQYF.

The chain links TRBV21-1 to TRBJ1-4. TRBV21-1 is labeled a pseudogene. The CDR3 consists of 12 residues. CDR3 DNA: TGTGCCAGCAGCTATAGGAGCGAAAAACTGTTTTTT. It translates to CASSYRSEKLFF.

V and J are TRBV27 and TRBJ1-2; possibly TRBD1 for D (6 bases). Trimming cost V 8 bases and J 8 bases, with 12 bases left between them. This CDR3 region has 11 residues. Germline loops: CDR1 MNHEY, CDR2 SMNVEV (reference sequence). The DNA of the CDR3 is TGTGCCAGCTGGGACAAGAAGGGCTACACCTTC. It translates to CASWDKKGYTF.

This chain links TRBV10-3 with TRBJ2-7, with 10 bases lining up with TRBD2. J gave up 4 bases and V 4 bases, and 16 bases lay outside the gene matches. CDR3 length: 18 residues. Germline loops: CDR1 ENHRY, CDR2 SYGVKD. CDR3 sequence: CAISGRASGGPYSYEQYF. CDR3 DNA: TGTGCCATCAGTGGACGGGCTAGCGGGGGCCCTTACTCATACGAGCAGTACTTC.

This clonotype turned up a few times. The junction does not match germline at one end; this may be a read error. This chain joins TRBV29-1 and TRBJ2-1, with 7 positions matching TRBD1. The germline V gene has CDR1 SQVTM and CDR2 ANQGSEA. The CDR3 spans 15 residues. The CDR3 spells CSVEFGTVSYNERFF. In DNA form, the CDR3 reads TGCAGCGTTGAATTCGGGACAGTCTCCTACAATGAGCGGTTCTTC.

The J gene is TRBJ2-5, the V gene TRBV10-3; 10 bases are shared with TRBD2. CDR1 and CDR2 from the germline V gene are ENHRY and SYGVKD. This CDR3 region has 19 residues. V lost 8 bases, J lost 1 base, and 19 bases stayed unmatched. CDR3 in DNA: TGTGCCATCGCAGACCTGAGTGATTGGGCTAGCGGGGGCCAAGAGACCCAGTACTTC. Protein sequence: CAIADLSDWASGGQETQYF.

This rearrangement joins TRBV9 to TRBJ2-3, with a possible D match to TRBD1 (5 bases). The germline CDR1 and CDR2 sequences are SGDLS and YYNGEE. V was trimmed by 3 bases and J by 8 bases, leaving 19 bases between them. The CDR3 runs 15 residues. CDR3 protein: CASSGNRTRALTQYF. The CDR3 DNA is TGTGCCAGCAGCGGGAATCGGACAAGGGCCCTTACGCAGTATTTT.

This chain links TRBV21-1 with TRBJ2-5; TRBD2, the table's D call, lacks a check against the DNA. The J call may be incorrect, as the DNA end agrees better with TRBJ2-1. TRBV21-1 constitutes a pseudogene. The CDR3 is 16 amino acids. The CDR3 DNA follows: TGTGCCAGCCCCCTACCACTGGCGCGAGGGCTTTTGGAGCAGTTCTTC. This gives the protein CASPLPLARGLLEQFF.

This clonotype has a handful of counts. This sequence joins TRBV3-1 and TRBJ2-7; D call uncertain. The CDR3 extends over 14 amino acids. The germline V gene encodes CDR1 LGHDT and CDR2 YNNKEL (reference sequence). Trimming cost V 1 base and J 3 bases, with 10 bases left between them. The CDR3 is CASSQVGQSYEQYF. Here the CDR3 DNA reads TGTGCCAGCAGCCAAGTAGGGCAGAGCTACGAGCAGTACTTC.

The V gene is TRBV14, the J gene TRBJ2-5, with 8 bases aligning to TRBD1. Near its end, the DNA agrees better with TRBJ2-1, so the J call may be wrong. The CDR3 runs 15 residues. The germline V gene encodes CDR1 SGHDN and CDR2 FVKESK. The CDR3 sequence is CASSQSSTGGREQFF. For the CDR3, the DNA is TGTGCCAGCAGCCAATCGTCCACAGGGGGTCGTGAGCAGTTCTTC.

The sample holds a few counts of this clonotype. The germline gene is not matched at one end of the junction; a read error may be the cause. The chain uses TRBV6-5 and TRBJ2-1; no definite D call. From germline, CDR1 is MNHEY and CDR2 SVGAGI. The length of the CDR3 is 11 residues. The CDR3 nucleotides are TGTGCCAGCAGTTACTACGATGAGCAGTTCTTC. It is translated as CASSYYDEQFF.

The rearrangement joins TRBV29-1 to TRBJ2-1; 8 bases agree with TRBD2. J was trimmed by 12 bases and V by 6 bases; bases with no gene match: 16. CDR3 length: 14 residues. CDR1 and CDR2 (germline): SQVTM, ANQGSEA. CDR3 nucleotide sequence: TGCAGCGTCGAACCGGGACTAGAGGGTTTCGCGCAGTTCTTC. Residues: CSVEPGLEGFAQFF.

This clonotype occurred a few times. The chain uses TRBV14 and TRBJ2-5; a possible D gene is TRBD2 (6 bases). The end of the DNA is better explained by TRBJ2-1, so the J call may be wrong. CDR1 SGHDN and CDR2 FVKESK come from the germline V gene. This CDR3 has 15 residues. CDR3 in DNA: TGTGCCAGCAGCCCTTTGGGGGGAAGTGACAATGAGCAGTTCTTC. This codes for CASSPLGGSDNEQFF.